What follows is one TCR beta chain and its context. This clone's antigen is unknown. No base qualities exist here, and no much larger clone lies one base off it. This record belongs to a study of technical replicates of blood from several donors (dated by TCRdb to the late 2010s). To prepare the library, the immunoSEQ multiplex PCR assay was applied. TCRdb stores this immuneACCESS table with in-frame sequences only. Part of the clones is absent; in the studies checked, under half of the shortfall reflects unresolved V genes, and no reason is known for the rest. The sample profile shows some 70,000 clones; over 75% of them were found once. 4% to 5% of the sample belongs to the ten largest clones. Spanning cysteine to phenylalanine, the CDR3 consists of 14 amino acids. Just CDR3 DNA is preserved here, 42 bases in frame from base 1. The germline V gene (reference sequence) gives CDR1 as MNHNY and CDR2 as SVGAGI. Relative to germline, V is missing 6 bases and J is missing 3 bases, with 7 bases of the junction outside any gene match.

The receptor was derived from a human donor in good health. Some clones in this sample may be carry-over from other donors' samples. The V and J genes are TRBV6-6 and TRBJ2-7; 8 nucleotides in the junction match TRBD2. The sequenced sample consisted of PBMCs. The DNA sequence is given as TGTGCCAGCAGCACACCGGGACTAGACTACGAGCAGTACTTC. Its translation is CASSTPGLDYEQYF.